This is a list of T cell receptor beta chains from one sample in a study of regulatory T cells in long-lasting Graves disease. Each CDR3 protein gets one entry after TCRdb re-called the multiplex PCR reads with MiXCR. In the table there are 550,000 to 600,000 distinct CDR3 sequences, about 15% of which are singletons. These sequences were also reported in another study, on T cells in Graves' hyperthyroidism and ophthalmopathy.

This material consisted of peripheral blood mononuclear cells (PBMCs), taken at new diagnosis, from a patient treated with antithyroid drugs. Every receptor here comes from a man aged 18 to 30 with Graves disease. The conserved cysteine and the conserved F or W are not part of the CDR3 here. Each record gives: J gene, V gene, CDR3 protein.

J gene: TRBJ2-7
V gene: TRBV19
CDR3 protein: ASSTFDRGVNEQY

J gene: TRBJ2-7
V gene: TRBV19
CDR3 protein: ASSIDLGTGGYEQY

J gene: TRBJ2-2
V gene: TRBV5-5
CDR3 protein: ASSLEGVNTGELF

J gene: TRBJ1-5
V gene: TRBV2
CDR3 protein: ASKISARGDQPQH

J gene: TRBJ1-5
V gene: TRBV3-1
CDR3 protein: ASSSGTRNRPQH

J gene: TRBJ2-7
V gene: TRBV27
CDR3 protein: ASSLSYRGQGEQY

J gene: TRBJ2-3
V gene: TRBV10-3
CDR3 protein: AISAVQGPDTQY

J gene: TRBJ2-3
V gene: TRBV7-9
CDR3 protein: ASSLVPSGPGTDTQY

J gene: TRBJ2-3
V gene: TRBV20-1
CDR3 protein: SAFSSSTDTQY

J gene: TRBJ1-5
V gene: TRBV19
CDR3 protein: ASSPTGALVSYQPQH

J gene: TRBJ2-5
V gene: TRBV5-1
CDR3 protein: ASSWGLAEPNQETQY

J gene: TRBJ1-4
V gene: TRBV15
CDR3 protein: ATSSGLPELF

J gene: TRBJ2-1
V gene: TRBV3-1
CDR3 protein: ASSLSFRGGAVAIYNEQF

J gene: TRBJ2-7
V gene: TRBV19
CDR3 protein: ASTTTEYGPYEQY

J gene: TRBJ2-1
V gene: TRBV11-3
CDR3 protein: ASSFAAGPYNEQF

J gene: TRBJ2-3
V gene: TRBV18
CDR3 protein: ASSPAGTSGTSTDTQY

J gene: TRBJ1-4
V gene: TRBV10-3
CDR3 protein: AISESTGSDEKLF

J gene: TRBJ1-1
V gene: TRBV5-5
CDR3 protein: ASSLDSDTEAF

J gene: TRBJ1-5
V gene: TRBV5-5
CDR3 protein: ASSIQGSDQPQH

J gene: TRBJ2-2
V gene: TRBV28
CDR3 protein: ASRSFNRENGELF

J gene: TRBJ2-6
V gene: TRBV9
CDR3 protein: ASSGDWGANVLT

J gene: TRBJ2-4
V gene: TRBV7-2
CDR3 protein: ANSPQFGPSRNIQY

J gene: TRBJ1-2
V gene: TRBV2
CDR3 protein: ASSVAGDGYT

J gene: TRBJ2-4
V gene: TRBV5-5
CDR3 protein: ASNGQAKNIQY

J gene: TRBJ1-1
V gene: TRBV27
CDR3 protein: ASSWGGARTEAF

J gene: TRBJ1-4
V gene: TRBV7-8
CDR3 protein: ASSLATAPTNEKLF

J gene: TRBJ2-2
V gene: TRBV15
CDR3 protein: ATSRMGTVNTGELF

J gene: TRBJ2-1
V gene: TRBV9
CDR3 protein: ASSVGGSTYNEQF

J gene: TRBJ1-1
V gene: TRBV7-6
CDR3 protein: ASSPGQVNTEAF

J gene: TRBJ2-7
V gene: TRBV20-1
CDR3 protein: SARPSGRVEQY

J gene: TRBJ2-5
V gene: TRBV5-1
CDR3 protein: ASSVGTSGTQGETQY

J gene: TRBJ2-3
V gene: TRBV20-1
CDR3 protein: SAREIASGLAGGPRTDTQY

J gene: TRBJ2-7
V gene: TRBV7-2
CDR3 protein: ASSLVAEYYEQY

J gene: TRBJ1-2
V gene: TRBV19
CDR3 protein: ASSDHRSGYT

J gene: TRBJ1-4
V gene: TRBV2
CDR3 protein: ASSPHTIGEKLF

J gene: TRBJ1-5
V gene: TRBV28
CDR3 protein: ASRYGWNQPQH

J gene: TRBJ1-1
V gene: TRBV20-1
CDR3 protein: SAREGNRNDRGGTEAF